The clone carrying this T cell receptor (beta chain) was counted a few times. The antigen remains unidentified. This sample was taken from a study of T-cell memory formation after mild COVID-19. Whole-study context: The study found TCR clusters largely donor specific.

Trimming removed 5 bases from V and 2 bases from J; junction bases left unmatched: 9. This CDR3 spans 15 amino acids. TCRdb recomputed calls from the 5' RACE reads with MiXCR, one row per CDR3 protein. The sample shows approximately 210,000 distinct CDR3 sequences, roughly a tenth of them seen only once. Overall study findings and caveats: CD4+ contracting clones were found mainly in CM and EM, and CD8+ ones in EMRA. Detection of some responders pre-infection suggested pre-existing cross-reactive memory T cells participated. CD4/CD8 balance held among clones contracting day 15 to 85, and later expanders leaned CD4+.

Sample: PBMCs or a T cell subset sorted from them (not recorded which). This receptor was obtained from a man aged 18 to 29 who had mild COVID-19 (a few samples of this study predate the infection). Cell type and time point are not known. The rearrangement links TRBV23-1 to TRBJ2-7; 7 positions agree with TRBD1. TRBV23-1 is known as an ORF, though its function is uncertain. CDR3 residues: CASSADGDRTYEQYF. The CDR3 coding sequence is TGCGCCAGCAGTGCTGACGGGGACAGAACCTACGAGCAGTACTTC.